This TCR beta chain was sequenced in a study of blood T cell dynamics during melanoma immunotherapy. Indicated time point: week 3, after first cycle of checkpoint inhibitor. V gave up 4 bases and J gave up 1 base; unmatched junction bases: 5. There are 15 residues in the CDR3. CDR1 is ENHRY, CDR2 SYGVKD, per germline. This clone was seen only once. The assay was immunoSEQ multiplex PCR, and TCRdb's table has in-frame clones only and misses some. The profile shows some 11,000 clones, approximately 87% of them singletons. The sequence was obtained from a human donor with melanoma. This rearrangement joins TRBV10-3 to TRBJ1-1, with 8 bases fitting TRBD1. The sample consisted of blood, taken from a patient treated with checkpoint blockade. CDR3 sequence (DNA): TGTGCCATCAGTGGAGGACAGGGAGAGAACACTGAAGCTTTCTTT. The encoded protein is CAISGGQGENTEAFF.